This entry lists 25 T cell receptor beta chains sequenced from one sample in a study of cytomegalovirus exposure and HLA in healthy donors. Libraries were prepared by immunoSEQ multiplex PCR; TCRdb keeps only in-frame clonotypes and omits some of them. The sample carries approximately 110,000 clones, 85% to 90% recorded once. Sequenced: PBMCs. The source is a woman under 30 in good health and CMV-seropositive.

The rearrangement joins TRBV28 to TRBJ1-4; 9 nucleotides match TRBD1. CDR3 length equals 16 residues. Germline V CDR1 and CDR2: MDHEN, SYDVKM. V shed 6 bases, J shed 8 bases, and the junction held 13 bases outside the gene matches. The CDR3 nucleotides are TGTGCCAGCAGCCCGGGGGGTGGGACAGGGTACGAAAAACTGTTTTTT. It is translated as CASSPGGGTGYEKLFF.

By share, this clone counts as medium-sized. V gene TRBV28 combines with J gene TRBJ1-6; 9 positions match TRBD1. The CDR3 covers 15 residues. J gave up 8 bases and V 5 bases, and 7 bases lay outside the gene matches. Germline assignment: CDR1 MDHEN and CDR2 SYDVKM. This CDR3 reads CASSLPGQGYSPLHF. The CDR3 DNA follows: TGTGCCAGCAGTCTCCCGGGACAGGGCTATTCACCCCTCCACTTT.

V gene TRBV9 combines with J gene TRBJ2-1; the D gene is possibly TRBD1 (5 bases). The CDR3 runs 19 residues. Trimming took off 0 bases at V and 2 bases at J, with 21 bases between the two ends. Germline-derived CDR1 and CDR2 are SGDLS and YYNGEE. The CDR3 loop reads CASSVDETAPRGPYNEQFF. As DNA, the CDR3 is TGTGCCAGCAGCGTAGACGAGACGGCGCCAAGGGGTCCCTACAATGAGCAGTTCTTC.

The chain employs TRBV6-4 and TRBJ2-3; 9 nucleotides line up with TRBD1. Per the germline V gene, CDR1 is MRHNA and CDR2 is SNTAGT. The CDR3 has 15 amino acids. V shed 2 bases and J 7 bases; nucleotides not matched to a gene: 7. This CDR3 is CASSDGDRALNTQYF. The CDR3 DNA reads TGTGCCAGCAGTGACGGGGACAGGGCTCTGAATACGCAGTATTTT.

This clone is a singleton in its sample. The genes are TRBV4-1 and TRBJ2-7; 10 bases map to TRBD1. The germline CDR1 and CDR2 sequences are MGHRA and YSYEKL. This CDR3 spans 15 amino acids. V lost 6 bases, J lost 2 bases, and 7 bases stayed unmatched. The CDR3 is CASRRDRGAPYEQYF. In nucleotides, the CDR3 is TGCGCCAGCAGACGGGACAGGGGCGCCCCCTACGAGCAGTACTTC.

The rearrangement joins TRBV11-3 to TRBJ1-1; D unclear. The CDR3 has 14 residues. V shed 5 bases and J shed 0 bases, with 10 bases lying between them. Looked up from germline, CDR1 is SGHNT and CDR2 is YENEEA. CDR3 DNA: TGTGCCAGCAGCGTATACAGCATGAACACTGAAGCTTTCTTT. Its protein product is CASSVYSMNTEAFF. Together with reference TRBV11-3 and TRBJ1-1, the CDR3 gives the full variable domain: EAGVVQSPRYKIIEKKQPVAFWCNPISGHNTLYWYLQNLGQGPELLIRYENEEAVDDSQLPKDRFSAERLKGVDSTLKIQPAELGDSAVYLCASSVYSMNTEAFFGQGTRLTVV.

The V gene is TRBV7-9, the J gene TRBJ1-2; D not certain. The germline V gene has CDR1 SEHNR and CDR2 FQNEAQ (reference sequence). The CDR3 covers 14 residues. V gave up 5 bases and J gave up 8 bases, with 18 bases separating them. CDR3 sequence: CASSPGSSPAGYTF. The CDR3 bases are TGTGCCAGCAGCCCAGGATCTTCCCCGGCGGGCTACACCTTC.

V gene TRBV12-5 combines with J gene TRBJ2-7; 9 bases line up with TRBD1. The CDR3 has 16 residues. The V segment lost 0 bases and the J segment 5 bases; nucleotides outside the gene matches: 8. Germline-derived CDR1 and CDR2 are LGHNT and FRNRAP. The CDR3 DNA is TGTGCTAGTGGTTTGGTACTTGGACAGGGGCCTCACGAGCAGTACTTC. Amino acid sequence: CASGLVLGQGPHEQYF.

V usage is TRBV2 and J usage is TRBJ2-3, with 7 bases identical to TRBD1. V dropped 4 bases and J dropped 2; count of bases not matched to a gene: 6. In germline, CDR1 is SNHLY, CDR2 FYNNEI. The CDR3 has 15 residues. The CDR3 DNA is TGTGCCAGCAGTGTGGGGGACAGTAACACAGATACGCAGTATTTT. It translates to CASSVGDSNTDTQYF.

The CDR3 spells CASSGRGSGSYNEQFF. The CDR3 DNA reads TGCGCCAGCAGCGGTCGTGGCTCGGGGTCTTACAATGAGCAGTTCTTC. The chain carries TRBV5-1 and TRBJ2-1; weak D call: TRBD2 (5 bases). V shed 4 bases and J shed 4 bases, with 18 bases lying between them. Germline CDR1 is SGHRS and CDR2 is YFSETQ. The CDR3 is 16 residues long.

The chain recombines TRBV30 with TRBJ2-1; 7 positions match TRBD2. The ends lost 5 bases at V and 8 bases at J; junction bases unmatched: 12. CDR3 size: 14 residues. Germline values: CDR1 GTSNPN, CDR2 SVGIG (reference sequence). The CDR3 protein is CAWVPTTSSDEQFF. As DNA, the CDR3 is TGTGCCTGGGTCCCTACGACTAGCAGCGATGAGCAGTTCTTC.

The chain couples TRBV5-1 to TRBJ2-4; 12 positions agree with TRBD1. V gave up 4 bases and J gave up 1 base; unmatched junction bases: 12. From germline, CDR1 is SGHRS and CDR2 YFSETQ. This CDR3 comprises 19 residues. The CDR3 sequence is CASSLVPGQGAYAKNIQYF. Written as DNA, the CDR3 is TGCGCCAGCAGCCTCGTACCGGGACAGGGGGCTTATGCCAAAAACATTCAGTACTTC.

The chain carries TRBV18 and TRBJ1-2, with 10 bases matching TRBD1. Unmatched junction bases numbered 16, after V lost 0 bases and J lost 12 bases. The CDR3 has 17 residues. CDR1 and CDR2 (germline): KGHSH, LQKENI. CDR3 residues: CASSPPSIMTGGRGNTF. CDR3 sequence (DNA): TGTGCCAGCTCACCACCTTCAATTATGACAGGGGGCCGAGGGAACACCTTC.

The V call is TRBV5-1, the J call TRBJ1-2; D may be TRBD1 (6 bases). Between the trimmed V and J ends, which lost 4 bases and 5 bases, there was a span of 15 bases. The germline V gene encodes CDR1 SGHRS and CDR2 YFSETQ. CDR3 length: 14 residues. DNA for the CDR3: TGCGCCAGCAGCCGGGAAGGGGGTCTGTATGGCTACACCTTC. It is translated as CASSREGGLYGYTF.

CDR3 residues: CASSQEAKTSGSWTDTQYF. The DNA of the CDR3 is TGCGCCAGCAGCCAAGAGGCGAAGACTAGCGGGAGTTGGACAGATACGCAGTATTTT. The gene calls are TRBV4-1 and TRBJ2-3; 12 bases align to TRBD2. Looked up from germline, CDR1 is MGHRA and CDR2 is YSYEKL. The V and J ends lost 0 bases and 3 bases, in that order; junction bases with no gene match: 10. The length of the CDR3 is 19 residues.

V usage is TRBV10-2 and J usage is TRBJ1-1, with D tentatively TRBD1 (6 bases). Deletions cut 4 bases from V and 3 bases from J, with 18 bases between. Germline loops: CDR1 WSHSY, CDR2 SAAADI. CDR3 length equals 16 residues. The CDR3 protein is CASSVSGALRDTEAFF. CDR3 coding DNA: TGCGCCAGCAGTGTCTCAGGGGCCCTCCGGGACACTGAAGCTTTCTTT.

The genes are TRBV5-6 and TRBJ2-1; TRBD2 agrees at 11 bases. The V gene end was trimmed by 2 bases and the J gene end by 9 bases; junction bases not matched to a gene: 10. The CDR3 spans 16 residues. Germline V CDR1 and CDR2: SGHDT, YYEEEE. The CDR3, as DNA: TGTGCCAGCAGCTTCCCTAGCGGGAGGTTCGTCGGTGAGCAGTTCTTC. Its translation is CASSFPSGRFVGEQFF.

The chain couples TRBV5-1 to TRBJ1-1; tentative D call: TRBD1 (5 bases). CDR3 size: 16 residues. The V and J ends lost 0 bases and 4 bases respectively, with 16 bases between them. CDR1 SGHRS and CDR2 YFSETQ come from the germline V gene. CDR3 sequence: CASSLDPQGGITEAFF. In DNA, the CDR3 is TGCGCCAGCAGCTTGGATCCCCAGGGCGGAATCACTGAAGCTTTCTTT. The complete variable domain, with remaining parts taken from reference TRBV5-1 and TRBJ1-1, reads KAGVTQTPRYLIKTRGQQVTLSCSPISGHRSVSWYQQTPGQGLQFLFEYFSETQRNKGNFPGRFSGRQFSNSRSEMNVSTLELGDSALYLCASSLDPQGGITEAFFGQGTRLTVV.

V and J are TRBV6-5 and TRBJ2-7; the match to TRBD1 covers 7 bases. The CDR3 runs to 14 residues. The junction had 8 bases not matched to a gene; V was cut back by 7 bases and J by 2 bases. Looked up from germline, CDR1 is MNHEY and CDR2 is SVGAGI. The CDR3 here is CASNMGTATYEQYF. DNA for the CDR3: TGTGCCAGCAATATGGGGACAGCCACCTACGAGCAGTACTTC.

CDR3 residues: CASGPGQETQYF. The CDR3 DNA reads TGTGCTAGTGGTCCAGGGCAAGAGACCCAGTACTTC. The chain combines TRBV12-5 with TRBJ2-5, with a weak D call TRBD1 (5 bases). The germline V gene has CDR1 LGHNT and CDR2 FRNRAP. V lost 5 bases and J 2 bases, leaving 6 bases between the germline ends. CDR3 length: 12 amino acids.

The chain recombines TRBV5-1 with TRBJ1-1, with 7 bases lining up with TRBD1. Losses at the gene ends were 0 bases for V and 3 bases for J; bases not matched to a gene: 5. The germline V gene has CDR1 SGHRS and CDR2 YFSETQ. CDR3 size: 15 residues. The CDR3 here is CASSLEGADYTEAFF. The CDR3 nucleotides read TGCGCCAGCAGCTTGGAGGGGGCGGATTACACTGAAGCTTTCTTT. The variable domain in full, with the rest retrieved from reference TRBV5-1 and TRBJ1-1, is KAGVTQTPRYLIKTRGQQVTLSCSPISGHRSVSWYQQTPGQGLQFLFEYFSETQRNKGNFPGRFSGRQFSNSRSEMNVSTLELGDSALYLCASSLEGADYTEAFFGQGTRLTVV.

The gene calls are TRBV7-9 and TRBJ2-1, with a possible D match to TRBD2 (5 bases). This CDR3 spans 19 amino acids. Looked up from germline, CDR1 is SEHNR and CDR2 is FQNEAQ (reference sequence). Trimming removed 2 bases at V and 5 bases at J, with 25 bases between. CDR3 nucleotide sequence: TGTGCCAGCAGCTTATCCCCTTTGGGGAAACCTCACGGGAACAATGAGCAGTTCTTC. Translation gives CASSLSPLGKPHGNNEQFF.

With regard to this clone: The junction and the germline gene differ at one end; a read error may be behind it. The chain uses TRBV2 and TRBJ2-1; D may be TRBD2 (6 bases). The germline gives CDR1 SNHLY, CDR2 FYNNEI. The CDR3 is 10 residues long. The CDR3 spells CASSGTLKLF. The DNA for the CDR3 is TGTGCCAGCTCCGGGACTCTGAAACTCTTC.

J is TRBJ1-1 and V is TRBV4-1; 7 bases align to TRBD1. The CDR3 has 13 amino acids. Germline-derived CDR1 and CDR2 are MGHRA and YSYEKL. The V and J ends lost 6 bases and 1 base, in that order; junction bases with no gene match: 2. This CDR3 is CASRQGGNTEAFF. The CDR3 bases are TGCGCCAGCAGGCAGGGGGGGAACACTGAAGCTTTCTTT.

The chain links TRBV10-1 to TRBJ2-7; TRBD2 agrees at 16 bases. The germline V gene encodes CDR1 WNHNN and CDR2 SYGVQD (reference sequence). V shed 6 bases, J shed 1 base, and the junction held 21 bases outside the gene matches. This CDR3 has 22 amino acids. DNA for the CDR3: TGCGCCAGCAGGGGGGCCCCCTCTTCCGGGACTAGCGGGAGGGTAAGGTCCTACGAGCAGTACTTC. Translating it yields CASRGAPSSGTSGRVRSYEQYF.